The 28 T cell receptor beta chains below all came from one sample that was sequenced in a study of technical replicates of blood from a handful of donors. Some clones are missing from TCRdb's copy, which holds only in-frame ones; the method was immunoSEQ multiplex PCR. The table has about 49,000 clones, around 90% seen once. Sequenced input: PBMCs. These receptors were obtained from a human donor in good health. Some clones in this sample may be carry-over from other donors' samples.

The chain joins TRBV18 to TRBJ1-2, with TRBD1 matching 7 bases. Germline CDR1 reads KGHSH; CDR2 reads LQKENI. V gave up 2 bases and J gave up 4 bases; unmatched junction bases: 4. The CDR3 extends over 14 amino acids. CDR3 in DNA: TGTGCCAGCTCACCAGACAGGGCTCTCTATGGCTACACCTTC. Protein sequence: CASSPDRALYGYTF.

To note about this clone: Within the sample, other DNA sequences also encode this same CDR3. The CDR3 DNA follows: TGCGCCAGCAGCCCGAGCGGGGCCTACAATGAGCAGTTCTTC. Its translation is CASSPSGAYNEQFF. V gene TRBV5-1 combines with J gene TRBJ2-1; TRBD2 agrees at 7 bases. In germline, CDR1 is SGHRS, CDR2 YFSETQ. The V gene end was trimmed by 4 bases and the J gene end by 2 bases; junction bases not matched to a gene: 3. The CDR3 covers 14 residues.

This chain connects TRBV5-1 to TRBJ1-1; 9 nucleotides line up with TRBD1. V shed 4 bases and J 6 bases; nucleotides not matched to a gene: 4. The CDR3 is 13 residues long. CDR1 and CDR2 (germline): SGHRS, YFSETQ. The CDR3 DNA is TGCGCCAGCAGCCTGGGACAGGGATCTGAAGCTTTCTTT. Amino acid sequence: CASSLGQGSEAFF.

The chain has TRBV6-5 and TRBJ1-2, with TRBD1 matching over 8 bases. Germline V gene data show CDR1 as MNHEY and CDR2 as SVGAGI. There are 11 residues in the CDR3. V was pared by 6 bases and J by 7 bases, with 1 base of the junction left unmatched. CDR3: CASSDRGGYTF. The CDR3 coding sequence is TGTGCCAGCAGCGACAGGGGTGGCTACACCTTC.

This clone was found once. The chain couples TRBV7-6 to TRBJ1-3; no reliable D call. CDR1 and CDR2 (germline): SGHVS, FNYEAQ. The CDR3 length is 15 residues. V was clipped by 3 bases and J by 0 bases, with 9 bases between them. CDR3 loop: CASSLGGSSGNTIYF. CDR3 sequence (DNA): TGTGCCAGCAGCTTGGGCGGGAGCTCTGGAAACACCATATATTTT.

V and J are TRBV9 and TRBJ2-1; 9 bases map to TRBD2. The V segment lost 3 bases and the J segment 1 base; nucleotides outside the gene matches: 8. The length of the CDR3 is 17 residues. Germline values: CDR1 SGDLS, CDR2 YYNGEE. The CDR3 sequence is CASSAPYSGSSYNEQFF. CDR3 bases: TGTGCCAGCAGCGCCCCTTATAGCGGGAGTTCCTACAATGAGCAGTTCTTC.

The J gene is TRBJ1-2, the V gene TRBV18; 10 bases line up with TRBD1. V lost 3 bases, J lost 7 bases, and 2 bases stayed unmatched. From germline, CDR1 is KGHSH and CDR2 LQKENI. CDR3 size: 13 residues. The CDR3 loop is CASSPGQGVGYTF. The DNA for the CDR3 is TGTGCCAGCTCACCCGGACAGGGGGTTGGCTACACCTTC.

The chain recombines TRBV15 with TRBJ2-7; D is perhaps TRBD2 (6 bases). Germline V CDR1 and CDR2: LNHNV, YYDKDF (reference sequence). Trimming pared 0 bases from V and 4 bases from J, leaving 10 bases between. The CDR3 totals 14 residues. As DNA, the CDR3 is TGTGCCACCAGCAGAGATCGGGGGTTTTACGAGCAGTACTTC. Protein: CATSRDRGFYEQYF. The whole variable domain, filled in from reference TRBV15 and TRBJ2-7, reads DAMVIQNPRYQVTQFGKPVTLSCSQTLNHNVMYWYQQKSSQAPKLLFHYYDKDFNNEADTPDNFQSRRPNTSFCFLDIRSPGLGDTAMYLCATSRDRGFYEQYFGPGTRLTVT.

V gene TRBV7-3 combines with J gene TRBJ2-3; 16 bases agree with TRBD2. The V segment lost 3 bases and the J segment 4 bases; nucleotides outside the gene matches: 4. The CDR3 contains 17 residues. Germline V CDR1 and CDR2: SGHTA, FQGTGA. The CDR3 coding sequence is TGTGCCAGCAGCTTGGGGACTAGCGGGAGGGCCGCAGATACGCAGTATTTT. This sequence encodes CASSLGTSGRAADTQYF. Based on the CDR3 plus reference TRBV7-3 and TRBJ2-3, the full variable domain is GAGVSQTPSNKVTEKGKYVELRCDPISGHTALYWYRQSLGQGPEFLIYFQGTGAADDSGLPNDRFFAVRPEGSVSTLKIQRTERGDSAVYLCASSLGTSGRAADTQYFGPGTRLTVL.

The sample holds one count of this clone. The V and J genes are TRBV4-1 and TRBJ1-6, with D possibly TRBD1 on 5 matching bases. The V gene's germline CDR1 is MGHRA and CDR2 YSYEKL. V was trimmed by 4 bases and J by 7 bases, leaving 14 bases between them. The CDR3 spans 15 residues. The chain's CDR3 is CASSPPRGGNSPLHF. The CDR3 bases are TGCGCCAGCAGCCCACCGCGGGGGGGGAATTCACCCCTCCACTTT.

In its sample, this clone was seen a few times. V is TRBV5-1 and J is TRBJ2-7, with a weak D call TRBD2 (5 bases). Germline V gene lookup returns CDR1 SGHRS and CDR2 YFSETQ. The CDR3 has 15 amino acids. Trimming took off 0 bases at V and 0 bases at J, with 10 bases between the two ends. CDR3 DNA sequence: TGCGCCAGCAGCTTGGAAGCGGAACTCTCCTACGAGCAGTACTTC. This codes for CASSLEAELSYEQYF. The whole variable domain, remainder taken from reference TRBV5-1 and TRBJ2-7, is KAGVTQTPRYLIKTRGQQVTLSCSPISGHRSVSWYQQTPGQGLQFLFEYFSETQRNKGNFPGRFSGRQFSNSRSEMNVSTLELGDSALYLCASSLEAELSYEQYFGPGTRLTVT.

This chain links TRBV6-5 with TRBJ1-1; TRBD1 is a possible D gene (5 bases). V dropped 5 bases and J dropped 8 bases, with 15 bases sitting between them. The CDR3 contains 13 residues. CDR1 is MNHEY, CDR2 SVGAGI, per germline. Here the CDR3 reads CASSLAGTLEAFF. CDR3 sequence (DNA): TGTGCCAGCAGTCTAGCCGGGACTCTGGAAGCTTTCTTT.

The V call is TRBV4-2, the J call TRBJ1-1, with 8 bases fitting TRBD1. The CDR3 covers 17 residues. Per germline, CDR1 LGHNA and CDR2 YNFKEQ. The ends lost 2 bases at V and 2 bases at J; junction bases unmatched: 10. The CDR3 region has the DNA TGTGCCAGCAGCCAAAACTCCTACAGGGGGGTTAACACTGAAGCTTTCTTT. Its protein is CASSQNSYRGVNTEAFF.

The chain employs TRBV30 and TRBJ1-5; D is ambiguous. Germline loops: CDR1 GTSNPN, CDR2 SVGIG (reference sequence). The CDR3 spans 13 residues. V lost 6 bases to trimming and J lost 6 bases, with 15 bases between them. DNA of the CDR3: TGTGCCTGCCAAACTCAGGAGGGTCAGCCCCAGCATTTT. Residues: CACQTQEGQPQHF.

The J gene is TRBJ2-1, the V gene TRBV9; 12 nucleotides match TRBD1. The V segment lost 2 bases and the J segment 7 bases; nucleotides outside the gene matches: 4. Germline V CDR1 and CDR2: SGDLS, YYNGEE. The CDR3 extends over 15 amino acids. The CDR3 region is CASSVAGQGANEQFF. CDR3 nucleotide sequence: TGTGCCAGCAGCGTGGCGGGACAGGGGGCGAATGAGCAGTTCTTC.

The CDR3 spells CASSPGLAGGRGETQYF. The CDR3 coding sequence is TGCGCCAGCAGCCCGGGACTAGCGGGAGGGAGAGGGGAGACCCAGTACTTC. This chain connects TRBV5-1 to TRBJ2-5, with 16 nucleotides matching TRBD2. CDR3 length: 17 residues. With V trimmed by 4 bases and J by 5 bases, 8 bases remained unmatched. The germline CDR1 and CDR2 sequences are SGHRS and YFSETQ. The full variable domain, in which reference TRBV5-1 and TRBJ2-5 provide the parts outside the CDR3, is KAGVTQTPRYLIKTRGQQVTLSCSPISGHRSVSWYQQTPGQGLQFLFEYFSETQRNKGNFPGRFSGRQFSNSRSEMNVSTLELGDSALYLCASSPGLAGGRGETQYFGPGTRLLVL.

This clone has only a few counts. The rearrangement links TRBV4-3 to TRBJ1-5; the D is unclear. The CDR3 is 14 residues long. Looked up from germline, CDR1 is LGHNA and CDR2 is YSLEER. V was trimmed by 0 bases and J by 5 bases, leaving 8 bases between them. The CDR3 spells CASSQDRQDQPQHF. The CDR3 region has the DNA TGCGCCAGCAGCCAAGATAGGCAGGATCAGCCCCAGCATTTT.

This chain uses TRBV13 with TRBJ2-3; TRBD2 might be the D (5 bases). CDR1 and CDR2 from the germline V gene are PRHDT and FYEKMQ (reference sequence). This CDR3 contains 16 residues. Trimming took off 5 bases at V and 1 base at J, with 16 bases between the two ends. CDR3 coding DNA: TGTGCCAGCAGCCTAACCCTCGCGAGGGGCACAGATACGCAGTATTTT. As protein: CASSLTLARGTDTQYF.

This clone has a single count. V is TRBV30 and J is TRBJ1-5, with no clear D. The CDR3 covers 14 residues. Germline assignment: CDR1 GTSNPN and CDR2 SVGIG (reference sequence). Trimming took 2 bases from V and 3 from J, leaving 11 bases between them. CDR3 in DNA: TGTGCCTGGAGTTCGTGGCAGATCAATCAGCCCCAGCATTTT. This translates into CAWSSWQINQPQHF.

The gene calls are TRBV30 and TRBJ2-3, with D possibly matching TRBD2 (6 bases). Germline values: CDR1 GTSNPN, CDR2 SVGIG (reference sequence). Trimming left V 5 bases short and J 0 bases short, with 15 bases between. The CDR3 is made up of 15 amino acids. CDR3 nucleotide sequence: TGTGCCTGGGACTTTGGGGGGACTAGCACAGATACGCAGTATTTT. This codes for CAWDFGGTSTDTQYF. The full variable domain, in which reference TRBV30 and TRBJ2-3 provide the parts outside the CDR3, is SQTIHQWPATLVQPVGSPLSLECTVEGTSNPNLYWYRQAAGRGLQLLFYSVGIGQISSEVPQNLSASRPQDRQFILSSKKLLLSDSGFYLCAWDFGGTSTDTQYFGPGTRLTVL.

This clone was recorded only once. The gene calls are TRBV7-9 and TRBJ2-3; TRBD2 agrees at 14 bases. Germline V gene data show CDR1 as SEHNR and CDR2 as FQNEAQ (reference sequence). The CDR3 runs to 16 residues. V lost 5 bases to trimming and J lost 4 bases; unmatched junction nucleotides: 5. The CDR3 nucleotides read TGTGCCAGCAGCCCTGGACTAGCGGGGGGTCCAGATACGCAGTATTTT. Residues: CASSPGLAGGPDTQYF.

The chain combines TRBV7-9 with TRBJ2-7; the D is unclear. V lost 4 bases, J lost 2 bases, and 9 bases lay in between. The CDR3 loop spans 13 amino acids. CDR1 and CDR2 from the germline V gene are SEHNR and FQNEAQ (reference sequence). The CDR3 loop reads CASSSRPTYEQYF. The CDR3 DNA sequence: TGTGCCAGCAGCTCTAGACCTACCTACGAGCAGTACTTC.

This chain joins TRBV5-8 and TRBJ2-7; D is possibly TRBD2 (6 bases). With 1 base removed from V and 0 bases from J, the gap between germline ends came to 8 bases. Germline values: CDR1 SGHTS, CDR2 YDEGEE. The CDR3 spans 14 residues. CDR3 in DNA: TGTGCCAGCAGCTTGTGGGGGGACTCCTACGAGCAGTACTTC. Encoded protein: CASSLWGDSYEQYF. The whole variable domain, remainder taken from reference TRBV5-8 and TRBJ2-7, is EAGVTQSPTHLIKTRGQQATLRCSPISGHTSVYWYQQALGLGLQFLLWYDEGEERNRGNFPPRFSGRQFPNYSSELNVNALELEDSALYLCASSLWGDSYEQYFGPGTRLTVT.

V is TRBV6-1 and J is TRBJ2-5, with 8 bases lining up with TRBD2. The CDR3 runs to 16 residues. Trimming at V came to 6 bases and at J to 5 bases, leaving 14 bases not matched to a gene. CDR1 is MNHNS, CDR2 SASEGT, per germline. CDR3 bases: TGTGCCAGCAGCGAAACAGCGGGAGTCCCACAGGAGACCCAGTACTTC. This encodes CASSETAGVPQETQYF.

The chain uses TRBV21-1 and TRBJ1-1. TRBV21-1 is termed a pseudogene. The CDR3 has 14 amino acids. This chain's CDR3 is CASSKHAVNTEAFF. Here the CDR3 DNA reads TGTGCCAGCAGCAAACACGCGGTGAACACTGAAGCTTTCTTT.

Remarks on this clone: Relative to the germline gene, one junction end is altered; a read error may explain this. The gene calls are TRBV29-1 and TRBJ2-7; 16 nucleotides align to TRBD2. The length of the CDR3 is 16 residues. Germline assignment: CDR1 SQVTM and CDR2 ANQGSEA. CDR3 DNA sequence: TGCAGCGTCTCGGGACTAGCGGGAGGGCTTTCCTTCGAGCAGTACTTC. Translating gives CSVSGLAGGLSFEQYF.

V is TRBV7-9 and J is TRBJ2-1; D gene uncertain. Germline lookup yields CDR1 SEHNR and CDR2 FQNEAQ (reference sequence). This CDR3 contains 13 residues. The V end was cut by 4 bases, the J end by 4 bases, with 8 bases between. CDR3 DNA sequence: TGTGCCAGCAGCTCGACACTTTACAATGAGCAGTTCTTC. This encodes CASSSTLYNEQFF.

This clone showed up just a few times. This sequence joins TRBV10-1 and TRBJ1-2, with TRBD1 matching 7 bases. The CDR3 is made up of 15 amino acids. V lost 8 bases, J lost 3 bases, and 12 bases stayed unmatched. The germline gives CDR1 WNHNN, CDR2 SYGVQD (reference sequence). As DNA, the CDR3 is TGCGCCAGCCTCGCTACCACAGGGGATGACTATGGCTACACCTTC. It specifies CASLATTGDDYGYTF.